Below are 21 T cell receptor beta chains sequenced from a single sample in a study of T-cell memory formation after mild COVID-19. A single record per CDR3 protein comes from TCRdb applying MiXCR to the 5' RACE reads. The data contain around 440,000 distinct CDR3 sequences, about 20% of them seen just once; the ten biggest clones take up approximately 13%. Sequencing was carried out using PBMCs or a T cell subset sorted from them (not recorded which). These TCRs come from an adult woman who had mild COVID-19 (a few samples of this study predate the infection). Cell type and time point are not known.

This clonotype was picked up a small number of times. This chain uses TRBV27 with TRBJ2-1, with TRBD2 matching 11 bases. This CDR3 is 16 amino acids long. With 5 bases clipped from V and 4 bases from J, the junction kept 7 bases outside the gene matches. Per the germline V gene, CDR1 is MNHEY and CDR2 is SMNVEV (reference sequence). CDR3 coding DNA: TGTGCCAGCAGTCCCCGGACTAGCGGGCTGTACAATGAGCAGTTCTTC. Translation: CASSPRTSGLYNEQFF.

This clonotype has only a few counts. V is TRBV6-2 or TRBV6-3 and J is TRBJ2-3, with 14 bases matching TRBD2. The germline V gene has CDR1 MNHEY and CDR2 SVGEGT. There are 19 residues in the CDR3. Trimming cost V 4 bases and J 1 base; bases outside gene matches: 10. The CDR3 DNA sequence: TGTGCCAGCAGTTCCTCGGGACTAGCGGGAGTGTTCGGCACAGATACGCAGTATTTT. Protein sequence: CASSSSGLAGVFGTDTQYF.

This clonotype was recorded a few times. The V gene is TRBV19, the J gene TRBJ2-4; 12 positions match TRBD2. V was clipped by 9 bases and J by 6 bases; unmatched bases: 9. The V gene's germline CDR1 is LNHDA and CDR2 SQIVND (reference sequence). This CDR3 comprises 15 residues. CDR3 in DNA: TGTGCCAGCTCTCGACTAGCGGGAGTTGGAAACATTCAGTACTTC. This gives the protein CASSRLAGVGNIQYF.

This clonotype was detected only a few times. This rearrangement joins TRBV24-1 to TRBJ2-3; 9 bases line up with TRBD1. Germline lookup yields CDR1 KGHDR and CDR2 SFDVKD. CDR3 size: 16 residues. The ends lost 4 bases at V and 4 bases at J; junction bases unmatched: 8. The CDR3 protein is CATSDPHRGPADTQYF. The DNA for the CDR3 is TGTGCCACCAGTGACCCTCACAGGGGGCCGGCAGATACGCAGTATTTT.

The chain carries TRBV15 and TRBJ1-2, with D possibly being TRBD1 (6 bases). Trimming removed 5 bases from V and 4 bases from J, with 14 bases in between. In germline, CDR1 is LNHNV, CDR2 YYDKDF (reference sequence). CDR3 length: 14 amino acids. CDR3 DNA: TGTGCCACCAGCTACCAGACAGGCCCCTATGGCTACACCTTC. It codes for CATSYQTGPYGYTF.

This rearrangement joins TRBV11-2 to TRBJ1-6, with D tentatively TRBD1 (5 bases). The V gene's germline CDR1 is SGHAT and CDR2 FQNNGV. The CDR3 consists of 17 residues. Trimming shortened V by 1 base and J by 7 bases, and 17 bases separated the two germline ends. The CDR3 DNA follows: TGTGCCAGCAGCTTAGGGTCGGCAGGGAAGAGGAATTCACCCCTCCACTTT. It codes for CASSLGSAGKRNSPLHF.

The chain uses TRBV7-3 and TRBJ2-1; 16 nucleotides agree with TRBD2. With V trimmed by 5 bases and J by 4 bases, 11 bases remained unmatched. The CDR3 totals 19 residues. Germline V lookup: CDR1 SGHTA, CDR2 FQGTGA. CDR3 DNA: TGTGCCAGCAGCCATACCGGGACTAGCGGGGGGGCGAGGTACAATGAGCAGTTCTTC. Protein: CASSHTGTSGGARYNEQFF.

This clonotype was seen a few times. DNA of the CDR3: TGTGCCAGCAGTTACCACGGGGGGCTGGATGAGCAGTTCTTC. Translated, it gives CASSYHGGLDEQFF. The chain carries TRBV6-5 and TRBJ2-1, with D maybe TRBD2 (7 bases). This CDR3 is built from 14 residues. Per the germline V gene, CDR1 is MNHEY and CDR2 is SVGAGI. Trimming took 2 bases from V and 8 from J, leaving 13 bases between them.

This clonotype was counted many times. The genes are TRBV7-3 and TRBJ1-1, with 7 bases that match TRBD1. CDR1 and CDR2 from the germline V gene are SGHTA and FQGTGA. J gave up 3 bases and V 5 bases, and 3 bases lay outside the gene matches. CDR3 size: 13 residues. This chain's CDR3 is CASSHGTDTEAFF. For the CDR3, the DNA is TGTGCCAGCAGCCACGGGACAGACACTGAAGCTTTCTTT. Using reference TRBV7-3 and TRBJ1-1 for the parts outside the CDR3, the full variable domain is GAGVSQTPSNKVTEKGKYVELRCDPISGHTALYWYRQSLGQGPEFLIYFQGTGAADDSGLPNDRFFAVRPEGSVSTLKIQRTERGDSAVYLCASSHGTDTEAFFGQGTRLTVV.

The V call is TRBV12-3 or TRBV12-4, the J call TRBJ1-4, with unresolved D. The V end was cut by 5 bases, the J end by 0 bases, with 10 bases between. The CDR3 runs to 15 residues. The CDR3 sequence is CASSPPWATNEKLFF. The CDR3 DNA reads TGTGCCAGCAGTCCCCCTTGGGCAACTAATGAAAAACTGTTTTTT.

The rearrangement uses TRBV24-1 and TRBJ1-6; D uncertain. The CDR3 consists of 13 residues. The V end was cut by 5 bases, the J end by 8 bases, with 9 bases between. CDR1 and CDR2 (germline): KGHDR, SFDVKD. CDR3 nucleotide sequence: TGTGCCACCAGTGTTGGAGTCGATTCACCCCTCCACTTT. Its translation is CATSVGVDSPLHF.

This rearrangement joins TRBV19 to TRBJ2-7; 8 bases align to TRBD1. The germline V gene encodes CDR1 LNHDA and CDR2 SQIVND (reference sequence). The V and J ends lost 3 bases and 0 bases, in that order; junction bases with no gene match: 10. There are 17 residues in the CDR3. CDR3 in amino acids: CASSITWTGISSYEQYF. The CDR3 region has the DNA TGTGCCAGTAGTATCACCTGGACAGGGATCAGCTCCTACGAGCAGTACTTC.

This clonotype was recorded a few times. V and J are TRBV12-3 or TRBV12-4 and TRBJ1-5; D remains unclear. This CDR3 is built from 15 residues. V shed 1 base and J shed 2 bases, with 9 bases lying between them. The CDR3 sequence: CASSLEGLGNQPQHF. Here the CDR3 DNA reads TGTGCCAGCAGTTTAGAAGGACTGGGCAATCAGCCCCAGCATTTT.

This clonotype was counted a few times. The chain recombines TRBV20-1 with TRBJ2-7, with D uncertain. CDR1 is DFQATT and CDR2 is SNEGSKA in the germline V gene (reference sequence). The CDR3 loop spans 16 amino acids. V lost 1 base and J lost 2, with 18 bases in between. DNA for the CDR3: TGCAGTGCTAGAGGGATGATAGGCTCGACGGCCTACGAGCAGTACTTC. It encodes CSARGMIGSTAYEQYF.

The DNA for the CDR3 is TGTGCCTACGAAAGAGGCTCTGGGGCCAACGTCCTGACTTTC. It translates to CAYERGSGANVLTF. The chain uses TRBV30 and TRBJ2-6; D call uncertain. Germline V lookup: CDR1 GTSNPN, CDR2 SVGIG (reference sequence). The V end lost 7 bases, the J end lost 0 bases, and 10 bases lay between the germline ends. This CDR3 region has 14 residues.

This clonotype occurred a few times. The rearrangement uses TRBV7-3 and TRBJ1-1; no firm D call. V was trimmed by 4 bases and J by 1 base, leaving 13 bases between them. CDR3 length equals 15 residues. Germline CDR1 is SGHTA and CDR2 is FQGTGA. This CDR3 is CASSSTGQPNTEAFF. CDR3 bases: TGTGCCAGCAGCTCAACCGGGCAACCGAACACTGAAGCTTTCTTT.

This CDR3 is CASTSVQAGVVGTDTQYF. The CDR3 coding sequence is TGTGCCAGCACCTCCGTGCAAGCGGGAGTGGTTGGCACAGATACGCAGTATTTT. J is TRBJ2-3 and V is TRBV5-4; 8 nucleotides align to TRBD2. The length of the CDR3 is 18 residues. Germline-derived CDR1 and CDR2 are SGHNT and YYREEE (reference sequence). The V and J ends lost 6 bases and 1 base, in that order; junction bases with no gene match: 16.

This clonotype has more than one count but fewer than ten. The gene calls are TRBV5-1 and TRBJ1-1, with D uncertain. The length of the CDR3 is 13 residues. Germline CDR1 reads SGHRS; CDR2 reads YFSETQ. V was shortened by 4 bases and J by 4 bases, with 11 bases between the two germline ends. DNA for the CDR3: TGCGCCAGCAGCAGTGGTGTAGGCACTGAAGCTTTCTTT. Its translation is CASSSGVGTEAFF. The entire variable domain, with the rest obtained from reference TRBV5-1 and TRBJ1-1, is as follows: KAGVTQTPRYLIKTRGQQVTLSCSPISGHRSVSWYQQTPGQGLQFLFEYFSETQRNKGNFPGRFSGRQFSNSRSEMNVSTLELGDSALYLCASSSGVGTEAFFGQGTRLTVV.

The chain recombines TRBV6-4 with TRBJ2-2; D is ambiguous. The germline V and J ends were trimmed by 6 bases and 8 bases, with 10 bases remaining between them. The CDR3 totals 12 residues. Germline V lookup: CDR1 MRHNA, CDR2 SNTAGT. The CDR3 DNA is TGTGCCAGCAGCGAATCCGGGGGGGAGCTGTTTTTT. Protein product: CASSESGGELFF.

This clonotype was observed a handful of times. The chain joins TRBV12-3 or TRBV12-4 to TRBJ1-1; D is possibly TRBD1 (5 bases). With 5 bases removed from V and 1 base from J, the gap between germline ends came to 11 bases. The CDR3 contains 14 residues. CDR3 coding DNA: TGTGCCAGCAGTCCCAGACAGAAGAACACTGAAGCTTTCTTT. It yields the protein CASSPRQKNTEAFF.

The V and J genes are TRBV4-1 and TRBJ1-5, with a weak D call TRBD1 (5 bases). Germline-derived CDR1 and CDR2 are MGHRA and YSYEKL. With 1 base removed from V and 0 bases from J, the gap between germline ends came to 10 bases. This CDR3 spans 16 amino acids. DNA for the CDR3: TGCGCCAGCAGCCAAGGGCAGGGACCTAGCAATCAGCCCCAGCATTTT. This codes for CASSQGQGPSNQPQHF.